The rows below give T cell receptor beta chains drawn from one sample of a study of shared clonotypes between healthy human individuals. Assay used: immunoSEQ multiplex PCR; TCRdb lists only in-frame clones, some missing. The table lists under 2,500,000 clones, more than 90% of them singletons, with more than 0.1% in the top ten. Sample: naive CD4+ T cells sorted from blood. The receptors were sampled from a man younger than 35 in good health. Both conserved end residues are part of each CDR3. The order of the fields is V gene, D gene, clone size, J gene, CDR3 protein, CDR3 DNA. A D gene is named only where the DNA matches it firmly. Size is stated for part of the rows, as once, few or many counts, or as a class when the clone is expanded.

v_gene: TRBV10-3
d_gene: .
abundance: .
j_gene: TRBJ2-7
CDR3aa: CAISDPDYEQYF
CDR3nt: TGTGCCATCAGTGACCCGGACTACGAGCAGTACTTC

v_gene: TRBV30
d_gene: .
abundance: .
j_gene: TRBJ2-3
CDR3aa: CALQGRGTDTQYF
CDR3nt: TGTGCCTTACAGGGGAGGGGCACAGATACGCAGTATTTT

v_gene: TRBV5-6
d_gene: .
abundance: .
j_gene: TRBJ1-2
CDR3aa: CASTPGRFNGYTF
CDR3nt: TGTGCCAGCACCCCCGGCAGATTCAATGGCTACACCTTC

v_gene: TRBV5-1
d_gene: .
abundance: .
j_gene: TRBJ2-5
CDR3aa: CASGADSVAQYF
CDR3nt: TGCGCCAGCGGCGCGGATTCGGTGGCCCAGTACTTC

v_gene: TRBV6-6
d_gene: .
abundance: .
j_gene: TRBJ2-1
CDR3aa: CASTQGNEQFF
CDR3nt: TGTGCCAGCACCCAAGGGAATGAGCAGTTCTTC

v_gene: TRBV7-8
d_gene: .
abundance: .
j_gene: TRBJ1-1
CDR3aa: CASSFPGTAEAFF
CDR3nt: TGTGCCAGCAGCTTCCCGGGGACGGCTGAAGCTTTCTTT

v_gene: TRBV4-3
d_gene: .
abundance: .
j_gene: TRBJ2-3
CDR3aa: CASSQDMGGATTDTQYF
CDR3nt: TGCGCCAGCAGCCAAGATATGGGGGGGGCCACTACAGATACGCAGTATTTT

v_gene: TRBV4-3
d_gene: .
abundance: .
j_gene: TRBJ2-2
CDR3aa: CASSQDRGTANTGELFF
CDR3nt: TGCGCCAGCAGCCAAGATCGGGGGACGGCGAACACCGGGGAGCTGTTTTTT

v_gene: TRBV9
d_gene: TRBD1
abundance: .
j_gene: TRBJ2-4
CDR3aa: CASSVGGTGVPIQYF
CDR3nt: TGTGCCAGCAGCGTAGGAGGGACAGGGGTTCCCATTCAGTACTTC

v_gene: TRBV2
d_gene: TRBD1
abundance: once
j_gene: TRBJ2-7
CDR3aa: CASSATGTGIYEQYF
CDR3nt: TGTGCCAGCAGCGCAACCGGGACAGGGATCTACGAGCAGTACTTC

v_gene: TRBV6-4
d_gene: .
abundance: .
j_gene: TRBJ1-1
CDR3aa: CASSDSAGNTEAFF
CDR3nt: TGTGCCAGCAGTGACTCGGCAGGGAACACTGAAGCTTTCTTT

v_gene: TRBV18
d_gene: TRBD1
abundance: .
j_gene: TRBJ1-2
CDR3aa: CASSPGTGKSGYTF
CDR3nt: TGTGCCAGCTCACCGGGGACAGGGAAAAGTGGCTACACCTTC

v_gene: TRBV6-1
d_gene: .
abundance: .
j_gene: TRBJ2-7
CDR3aa: CASSVQGSTYEQYF
CDR3nt: TGTGCCAGCAGTGTGCAGGGGTCGACCTACGAGCAGTACTTC

v_gene: TRBV6-1
d_gene: TRBD1
abundance: .
j_gene: TRBJ2-2
CDR3aa: CASSESFWDRGTGELFF
CDR3nt: TGTGCCAGCAGTGAATCATTTTGGGACAGAGGCACCGGGGAGCTGTTTTTT

v_gene: TRBV18
d_gene: .
abundance: .
j_gene: TRBJ2-2
CDR3aa: CASSPGSEGPGELFF
CDR3nt: TGTGCCAGCTCACCCGGATCGGAGGGGCCCGGGGAGCTGTTTTTT

v_gene: TRBV25-1
d_gene: .
abundance: .
j_gene: TRBJ2-1
CDR3aa: CASSPPGPPINEQFF
CDR3nt: TGTGCCAGCAGCCCCCCGGGCCCGCCAATAAATGAGCAGTTCTTC

v_gene: TRBV5-1
d_gene: .
abundance: .
j_gene: TRBJ2-1
CDR3aa: CASFSDYANNNEQFF
CDR3nt: TGCGCCAGCTTCTCGGACTACGCAAATAACAATGAGCAGTTCTTC

v_gene: TRBV28
d_gene: .
abundance: .
j_gene: TRBJ2-7
CDR3aa: CASSRASGNEQYF
CDR3nt: TGTGCCAGCAGCAGGGCAAGTGGGAACGAGCAGTACTTC

v_gene: TRBV30
d_gene: TRBD1
abundance: .
j_gene: TRBJ2-7
CDR3aa: CAWRPDRSSYEQYF
CDR3nt: TGTGCCTGGAGGCCGGACAGGAGCTCCTACGAGCAGTACTTC

v_gene: TRBV6-1
d_gene: .
abundance: once
j_gene: TRBJ2-4
CDR3aa: CASRERSLAKNIQYF
CDR3nt: TGTGCCAGCCGGGAGAGGTCTTTAGCCAAAAACATTCAGTACTTC

v_gene: TRBV6-5
d_gene: TRBD2
abundance: .
j_gene: TRBJ2-3
CDR3aa: CASSFSGNTDTQYF
CDR3nt: TGTGCCAGCAGTTTTAGCGGGAACACAGATACGCAGTATTTT

v_gene: TRBV27
d_gene: TRBD1
abundance: .
j_gene: TRBJ2-1
CDR3aa: CASSLEGQGSNEQFF
CDR3nt: TGTGCCAGCAGTTTGGAGGGACAGGGGAGTAATGAGCAGTTCTTC

v_gene: TRBV5-1
d_gene: .
abundance: .
j_gene: TRBJ2-3
CDR3aa: CASSLAQFGDTQYF
CDR3nt: TGCGCCAGCAGCTTGGCTCAATTCGGAGATACGCAGTATTTT

v_gene: TRBV10-3
d_gene: TRBD2
abundance: .
j_gene: TRBJ2-7
CDR3aa: CAMAGGYHEQYF
CDR3nt: TGTGCCATGGCGGGGGGATACCACGAGCAGTACTTC

v_gene: TRBV30
d_gene: .
abundance: .
j_gene: TRBJ1-4
CDR3aa: CAAQVLKAKLFF
CDR3nt: TGTGCCGCGCAAGTACTTAAGGCCAAACTGTTTTTT

v_gene: TRBV7-9
d_gene: TRBD1
abundance: .
j_gene: TRBJ2-2
CDR3aa: CASSLQGANTGELFF
CDR3nt: TGTGCCAGCAGCTTACAGGGGGCGAACACCGGGGAGCTGTTTTTT

v_gene: TRBV6-1
d_gene: .
abundance: .
j_gene: TRBJ1-1
CDR3aa: CASSAETGITEAFF
CDR3nt: TGTGCCAGCAGTGCCGAAACAGGGATTACTGAAGCTTTCTTT

v_gene: TRBV18
d_gene: TRBD2
abundance: .
j_gene: TRBJ2-7
CDR3aa: CASSPPAGGDIDEQYF
CDR3nt: TGTGCCAGCTCACCACCGGCGGGGGGGGATATTGACGAGCAGTACTTC

v_gene: TRBV28
d_gene: .
abundance: .
j_gene: TRBJ2-3
CDR3aa: CASLRDPDTQYF
CDR3nt: TGTGCCAGCTTAAGGGACCCAGATACGCAGTATTTT

v_gene: TRBV27
d_gene: .
abundance: .
j_gene: TRBJ2-7
CDR3aa: CASIALLTSSAYEQYF
CDR3nt: TGTGCCAGCATCGCCCTTCTAACGTCTTCGGCCTACGAGCAGTACTTC

v_gene: TRBV18
d_gene: .
abundance: .
j_gene: TRBJ2-7
CDR3aa: CASSPDGGGTYEQYF
CDR3nt: TGTGCCAGCTCACCAGACGGGGGCGGGACCTACGAGCAGTACTTC